The present T cell receptor (beta chain) was sequenced within a study of TIL therapy for anti-PD-1-resistant metastatic lung cancer. The overall study: Patients then received nivolumab; progressors got lymphodepletion, TIL and IL-2.

Findings of the study overall: Infused TIL clonotypes partially replaced the baseline blood repertoire, then decayed over months.

On this clone itself: As yet, its antigen is unknown.

Trimming at V came to 4 bases and at J to 8 bases, leaving 14 bases not matched to a gene. The germline CDR1 and CDR2 sequences are SGHNT and YYREEE (reference sequence). The CDR3 runs to 16 residues. This was the immunoSEQ v3 assay. Repertoires were generated with immunoSEQ multiplex PCR, while TCRdb's copy carries only in-frame clones and drops some. The sample lists approximately 50,000 clones; around 80% were seen once. Documented time point: pre-treatment sample, taken before nivolumab and TIL therapy. Patients were adults with stage 4 NSCLC. The source was blood, collected at baseline. V and J are TRBV5-4 and TRBJ1-4; 7 positions match TRBD1. The sequence was collected from a man in his 70s with non-small cell lung cancer. The CDR3 DNA reads TGTGCCAGCAGCCCACAGCCCGACAGGGAAAGCGAAAAACTGTTTTTT. Protein product: CASSPQPDRESEKLFF.